Shown below are 24 T cell receptor beta chains from a single sample sequenced in a study of blood T cell repertoires in COVID-19. The assay was immunoSEQ multiplex PCR, and TCRdb's table has in-frame clones only and misses some. Of about 120,000 clones detected, 82% appear once; the ten largest clones hold approximately 7%. The sequencing input was peripheral blood. Receptor source: a man between 65 and 79 years old with active or convalescent COVID-19.

The chain is built from TRBV7-9 and TRBJ2-1, with a possible D match to TRBD2 (6 bases). The V end was cut by 3 bases, the J end by 1 base, with 7 bases between. In germline, CDR1 is SEHNR, CDR2 FQNEAQ (reference sequence). The CDR3 covers 14 residues. CDR3 in DNA: TGTGCCAGCAGCTTGACTAGTTCCTACAATGAGCAGTTCTTC. Protein: CASSLTSSYNEQFF.

CDR3 sequence reads: CASSVGGDRAGNTIYF. CDR3 coding DNA: TGTGCCAGCAGCGTAGGGGGGGACAGGGCTGGAAACACCATATATTTT. V is TRBV9 and J is TRBJ1-3; 9 positions agree with TRBD1. The V gene end was trimmed by 0 bases and the J gene end by 2 bases; junction bases not matched to a gene: 3. CDR1 and CDR2 from the germline V gene are SGDLS and YYNGEE. The CDR3 consists of 16 residues.

V usage is TRBV19 and J usage is TRBJ2-3; 7 nucleotides line up with TRBD2. With 6 bases clipped from V and 0 bases from J, the junction kept 6 bases outside the gene matches. Germline loops: CDR1 LNHDA, CDR2 SQIVND (reference sequence). The CDR3 is 15 amino acids. CDR3 residues: CASSISSGSTDTQYF. The CDR3 DNA reads TGTGCCAGTAGCATTTCTAGCGGTAGCACAGATACGCAGTATTTT.

V gene TRBV15 combines with J gene TRBJ2-1, with a tentative D call TRBD2 (6 bases). Germline loops: CDR1 LNHNV, CDR2 YYDKDF (reference sequence). Deletions cut 1 base from V and 1 base from J, with 17 bases between. The CDR3 length is 18 residues. CDR3 in DNA: TGTGCCACCAGCAGAGTGAGAGGGGCGGGGACGTCCTACAATGAGCAGTTCTTC. Its protein product is CATSRVRGAGTSYNEQFF.

This chain links TRBV28 with TRBJ2-7; 7 nucleotides agree with TRBD2. The CDR3 extends over 14 amino acids. Germline-derived CDR1 and CDR2 are MDHEN and SYDVKM. V lost 5 bases, J lost 3 bases, and 7 bases stayed unmatched. CDR3 in DNA: TGTGCCAGCAGTCGGAGCGGGGACCTCTACGAGCAGTACTTC. Protein sequence: CASSRSGDLYEQYF.

The chain uses TRBV29-1 and TRBJ2-3, with 8 nucleotides matching TRBD1. Per the germline V gene, CDR1 is SQVTM and CDR2 is ANQGSEA. The CDR3 sequence is 14 residues long. Germline trimming cut 3 bases from V and 1 base from J; bases unmatched to any gene: 3. CDR3 sequence reads: CSVDQDRGTDTQYF. The CDR3 DNA reads as TGCAGCGTTGACCAGGACAGGGGCACAGATACGCAGTATTTT.

This clone has a single count. V is TRBV19 and J is TRBJ1-1; a weak D match, TRBD1 (6 bases). CDR3 length equals 11 residues. Germline values: CDR1 LNHDA, CDR2 SQIVND (reference sequence). V gave up 8 bases and J gave up 5 bases, with 9 bases separating them. The CDR3 reads CASQQGTEAFF. CDR3 bases: TGTGCCAGTCAACAGGGTACTGAAGCTTTCTTT.

This clone was seen only once. Written as DNA, the CDR3 is TGTGCCAGCAGCCAACCTCGGGACACGGCCTCTGGGGCCAACGTCCTGACTTTC. It codes for CASSQPRDTASGANVLTF. V is TRBV14 and J is TRBJ2-6; perhaps TRBD1 as D (6 bases). Trimming cost V 2 bases and J 0 bases, with 14 bases left between them. Germline assignment: CDR1 SGHDN and CDR2 FVKESK. This CDR3 comprises 18 residues.

V is TRBV7-2 and J is TRBJ2-7; 8 bases match TRBD2. J was trimmed by 4 bases and V by 1 base; bases with no gene match: 6. There are 15 residues in the CDR3. The germline V gene has CDR1 SGHTA and CDR2 FQGNSA. The CDR3 sequence is CASSLVLAGYYEQYF. In DNA, the CDR3 is TGTGCCAGCAGCTTAGTTTTAGCGGGGTATTACGAGCAGTACTTC.

The rearrangement joins TRBV9 to TRBJ2-2; 9 nucleotides line up with TRBD1. The germline V gene encodes CDR1 SGDLS and CDR2 YYNGEE. The V gene end was trimmed by 3 bases and the J gene end by 2 bases; junction bases not matched to a gene: 2. The CDR3 consists of 15 residues. CDR3 bases: TGTGCCAGCAGCGGACAGGGGGGTAACACCGGGGAGCTGTTTTTT. Its protein product is CASSGQGGNTGELFF. Combining the CDR3 with reference TRBV9 and TRBJ2-2 gives the whole variable domain DSGVTQTPKHLITATGQRVTLRCSPRSGDLSVYWYQQSLDQGLQFLIQYYNGEERAKGNILERFSAQQFPDLHSELNLSSLELGDSALYFCASSGQGGNTGELFFGEGSRLTVL.

This clone was picked up one time. The V call is TRBV9, the J call TRBJ2-1, with 11 bases lining up with TRBD2. Germline V CDR1 and CDR2: SGDLS, YYNGEE. There are 14 residues in the CDR3. The J segment lost 8 bases and the V segment lost 2 bases, leaving 3 bases of the junction unmatched. CDR3 protein: CASSVSGRADEQFF. CDR3 bases: TGTGCCAGCAGCGTTAGCGGGAGGGCTGATGAGCAGTTCTTC.

V usage is TRBV6-5 and J usage is TRBJ2-3; D possibly corresponds to TRBD1 (5 bases). Germline V lookup: CDR1 MNHEY, CDR2 SVGAGI. Trimming removed 5 bases from V and 2 bases from J, with 8 bases in between. The CDR3 consists of 13 residues. The CDR3 is CASSTGHTDTQYF. The CDR3 region has the DNA TGTGCCAGCAGTACCGGACACACAGATACGCAGTATTTT.

The genes are TRBV11-3 and TRBJ2-6; D is perhaps TRBD1 (6 bases). CDR1 and CDR2 (germline): SGHNT, YENEEA. CDR3 length: 18 residues. V dropped 4 bases and J dropped 4 bases, with 20 bases sitting between them. CDR3 amino acids: CASSSGVGQTGGANVLTF. CDR3 nucleotide sequence: TGTGCCAGCAGCTCCGGCGTAGGACAGACAGGAGGGGCCAACGTCCTGACTTTC.

This clone has ten or more counts. This chain links TRBV5-6 with TRBJ1-5; TRBD1 is a possible D gene (5 bases). V was trimmed by 4 bases and J by 5 bases, leaving 7 bases between them. The CDR3 is 12 residues long. The germline V gene has CDR1 SGHDT and CDR2 YYEEEE. Here the CDR3 reads CASSQQDQPQHF. The CDR3 nucleotides are TGTGCCAGCAGCCAACAGGATCAGCCCCAGCATTTT.

The CDR3 protein is CASSKDGQGAEAFF. CDR3 nucleotide sequence: TGTGCCAGCAGCAAAGACGGACAGGGTGCTGAAGCTTTCTTT. J is TRBJ1-1 and V is TRBV21-1; TRBD1 is the table's D call, not checked against the DNA. TRBV21-1 is shown as a pseudogene. The CDR3 contains 14 residues.

The chain couples TRBV5-6 to TRBJ1-2, with D possibly matching TRBD1 (6 bases). The CDR3 loop spans 14 amino acids. V lost 6 bases to trimming and J lost 7 bases, with 19 bases between them. Germline-derived CDR1 and CDR2 are SGHDT and YYEEEE. In nucleotides, the CDR3 is TGTGCCAGCACCGGAATAACAGGGACGGGTGGCTACACCTTC. It codes for CASTGITGTGGYTF.

This clone occurred a few times. This sequence joins TRBV5-6 and TRBJ2-7; 7 bases are a match to TRBD1. With 6 bases clipped from V and 7 bases from J, the junction kept 7 bases outside the gene matches. The CDR3 sequence is 12 residues long. Germline V gene lookup returns CDR1 SGHDT and CDR2 YYEEEE. The CDR3 region has the DNA TGTGCCAGCACCATACAGGGGTCAGAGCAGTACTTC. Its protein is CASTIQGSEQYF.

As DNA, the CDR3 is TGTGCCAGCAGCTTATCGACAGTAAGCGGGGGTGAGCAGTTCTTC. Translated, it gives CASSLSTVSGGEQFF. This chain connects TRBV7-9 to TRBJ2-1, with 8 bases aligning to TRBD2. Germline CDR1 and CDR2: SEHNR and FQNEAQ (reference sequence). This CDR3 is built from 15 residues. The ends lost 2 bases at V and 9 bases at J; junction bases unmatched: 9.

V usage is TRBV6-4 and J usage is TRBJ1-5; D is possibly TRBD1 (6 bases). Germline V lookup: CDR1 MRHNA, CDR2 SNTAGT. V lost 6 bases and J 6 bases, leaving 15 bases between the germline ends. The CDR3 totals 14 residues. The CDR3 is CASRVLRGSQPQHF. The CDR3 region has the DNA TGTGCCAGCAGGGTACTCAGGGGTAGTCAGCCCCAGCATTTT.

The chain carries TRBV5-4 and TRBJ1-4, with TRBD1 matching over 7 bases. CDR1 and CDR2 (germline): SGHNT, YYREEE (reference sequence). With 3 bases clipped from V and 8 bases from J, the junction kept 10 bases outside the gene matches. The CDR3 loop spans 15 amino acids. CDR3 DNA sequence: TGTGCCAGCAGCTACCGGGACAGCGAAGGGGAAAAACTGTTTTTT. It specifies CASSYRDSEGEKLFF.

J is TRBJ2-1 and V is TRBV19; 10 bases agree with TRBD2. CDR1 and CDR2 from the germline V gene are LNHDA and SQIVND (reference sequence). After removal of 5 bases from V and 3 bases from J, the junction contained 4 bases not matched to a gene. There are 15 residues in the CDR3. This chain's CDR3 is CASSPAGGRYNEQFF. The CDR3 DNA reads TGTGCCAGTAGTCCAGCGGGGGGGCGCTACAATGAGCAGTTCTTC.

The rearrangement links TRBV5-6 to TRBJ2-5, with 11 bases that match TRBD2. The CDR3 has 16 amino acids. CDR1 and CDR2 from the germline V gene are SGHDT and YYEEEE. V lost 4 bases to trimming and J lost 2 bases; unmatched junction nucleotides: 7. CDR3 DNA: TGTGCCAGCAGCAACAAGGGACTAGCGGATCAAGAGACCCAGTACTTC. Its protein is CASSNKGLADQETQYF.

V and J are TRBV10-1 and TRBJ2-7; the match to TRBD2 covers 12 bases. V shed 8 bases, J shed 4 bases, and the junction held 18 bases outside the gene matches. This CDR3 is built from 18 residues. Germline V gene sequence: CDR1 WNHNN, CDR2 SYGVQD (reference sequence). CDR3 amino acids: CASHRTSGDPTPLYEQYF. As DNA, the CDR3 is TGCGCCAGCCATCGGACTAGCGGGGACCCTACCCCCCTTTACGAGCAGTACTTC.

The gene calls are TRBV12-5 and TRBJ2-1, with TRBD2 matching over 9 bases. Germline values: CDR1 LGHNT, CDR2 FRNRAP. The CDR3 has 17 residues. V was clipped by 2 bases and J by 8 bases; unmatched bases: 13. CDR3 nucleotide sequence: TGTGCTAGTGGTTTGCCGACGGGTGGTAGCGGGAGACATGAGCAGTTCTTC. Protein: CASGLPTGGSGRHEQFF.